The rows below give T cell receptor beta chains drawn from one sample of a study of technical replicates of blood from several donors. Sequencing used immunoSEQ multiplex PCR; TCRdb keeps in-frame clones, though not all of them. Of fewer than 90,000 clones in the sample, 95% to 97% are singletons; the top ten hold 0.2% to 0.25%. Sequences were obtained from T cells isolated from PBMCs. These receptors all come from a human donor in good health. CDR3s include the opening cysteine and the closing phenylalanine or tryptophan. A D gene is named only where the DNA matches it firmly. Size values are once, few and many counts, or a class for expanded clones, and some rows have none.

clone_size	v_call	d_call	j_call	cdr3_nt	cdr3_aa
.	TRBV19	.	TRBJ1-5	TGTGCCAGCGCCTACCAACTTGGCAATCAGCCCCAGCATTTT	CASAYQLGNQPQHF
.	TRBV18	TRBD1	TRBJ1-1	TGTGCCAGCTCACCGGGACAGACCCCGAACACTGAAGCTTTCTTT	CASSPGQTPNTEAFF
.	TRBV5-1	.	TRBJ2-1	TGCGCCAGCAGCTTACTGTACCCGAGCTCCTACAATGAGCAGTTCTTC	CASSLLYPSSYNEQFF
.	TRBV9	.	TRBJ1-1	TGTGCCAGCAGCGTACAGGGGAACACTGAAGCTTTCTTT	CASSVQGNTEAFF
.	TRBV15	.	TRBJ1-2	TGTGCCACCAGCAGAGATACGCGGGGGCACTATGGCTACACCTTC	CATSRDTRGHYGYTF
.	TRBV18	TRBD1	TRBJ1-2	TGTGCCAGCTCACCATACGTTAGGGGACAGGGGGCTACTTTGGACTATGGCTACACCTTC	CASSPYVRGQGATLDYGYTF
.	TRBV19	TRBD1	TRBJ2-4	TGTGCCAGCACGGGACAGGGAGGTGAAAACATTCAGTACTTC	CASTGQGGENIQYF
.	TRBV18	TRBD1	TRBJ1-3	TGTGCCAGCTCGTTTGGACAGGGTAGCTCTGGAAACACCATATATTTT	CASSFGQGSSGNTIYF
.	TRBV5-8	.	TRBJ2-6	TGTGCCAGCAGATTCCAGGGGCTAAGAGCCTCTGGGGCCAACGTCCTGACTTTC	CASRFQGLRASGANVLTF
.	TRBV5-1	.	TRBJ2-1	TGCGCCAGCAGCTCGGACCGGGACTCGGCTTACAATGAGCAGTTCTTC	CASSSDRDSAYNEQFF
.	TRBV5-1	.	TRBJ2-7	TGCGCCAGCACCCTCAGCGGTGCCTACGAGCAGTACTTC	CASTLSGAYEQYF
.	TRBV5-4	TRBD2	TRBJ2-7	TGTGCCAGCAGCTTCTGGAGGGAGGGCCGCTACGAGCAGTACTTC	CASSFWREGRYEQYF
.	TRBV4-2	.	TRBJ2-4	TGTGCCAGCAGCCAAGATAATTGGAGGGAAAACATTCAGTACTTC	CASSQDNWRENIQYF
.	TRBV7-8	TRBD1	TRBJ2-1	TGTGCCAGCAGCCCTAACCCGGGACAGGAATACAATGAGCAGTTCTTC	CASSPNPGQEYNEQFF
.	TRBV23-1	TRBD1	TRBJ2-7	TGCGCCAGCAACGCAGGGGACAGGGCCTCCTACGAGCAGTACTTC	CASNAGDRASYEQYF
.	TRBV6-5	.	TRBJ1-4	TGTGCCAGCGGACAGACTAATGAAAAACTGTTTTTT	CASGQTNEKLFF
.	TRBV6-5	TRBD2	TRBJ2-5	TGTGCCAGCAGTTACTCCCCACTAGCGGAAGAGACCCAGTACTTC	CASSYSPLAEETQYF
.	TRBV12-5	.	TRBJ1-6	TGTGCTAGTGGTTTGGTACGTCGAGGAGGGCTCAATACCGCTGATTCACCCCTCCACTTT	CASGLVRRGGLNTADSPLHF
.	TRBV11-3	.	TRBJ2-1	TGTGCCAGCAGCTCCCGAGGGCAGCAGATCAATGAGCAGTTCTTC	CASSSRGQQINEQFF
.	TRBV11-3	TRBD2	TRBJ2-3	TGTGCCAGCAGCTTTGTAGGCGGGGGGGCGACAGATACGCAGTATTTT	CASSFVGGGATDTQYF
.	TRBV6-1	.	TRBJ2-3	TGTGCCAGCACAACAGGGTGGCACACAGATACGCAGTATTTT	CASTTGWHTDTQYF
.	TRBV7-9	TRBD2	TRBJ2-1	TGTGCCAGCAGCCGCTCCGGGACTAGCGTAAGCTCCTACAATGAGCAGTTCTTC	CASSRSGTSVSSYNEQFF
.	TRBV4-1	TRBD2	TRBJ2-7	TGCGCCAGCAGCCAAATAGCTAGCGGGGGCTCCTACGAGCAGTACTTC	CASSQIASGGSYEQYF
few	TRBV29-1	.	TRBJ2-7	TGCAGCGTTCCTGGACTTACCTACGAGCAGTACTTC	CSVPGLTYEQYF
.	TRBV19	TRBD1	TRBJ2-7	TGTGCCAGTAGTCAGGGACAGGGACCTTACGAGCAGTACTTC	CASSQGQGPYEQYF
.	TRBV28	.	TRBJ1-2	TGTGCCAGCACCCTACTCGGGATCAACTATGGCTACACCTTC	CASTLLGINYGYTF
.	TRBV5-1	.	TRBJ1-3	TGCGCCAGCAGCCCCACAGGGAGCTCTGGAAACACCATATATTTT	CASSPTGSSGNTIYF
.	TRBV29-1	.	TRBJ1-2	TGCAGCGTTGATCCCTACCAGCAAGGAGGAGGCTATGGCTACACCTTC	CSVDPYQQGGGYGYTF
.	TRBV27	.	TRBJ1-1	TGTGCCAGCAGTTTCACAGGGATGAGCACTGAAGCTTTCTTT	CASSFTGMSTEAFF
once	TRBV6-5	.	TRBJ1-2	TGTGCCAGCAGTTACTCGTTAGCGGGAATGGATGGCTACACCTTC	CASSYSLAGMDGYTF
.	TRBV10-1	.	TRBJ2-2	TGCGCCAGCACCGATGGACAGCCGCCCGGGGAGCTGTTTTTT	CASTDGQPPGELFF
.	TRBV10-3	.	TRBJ2-6	TGTGCCATCAGTGAGTCCGTCGTCAGAGGGTACGGGGCCAACGTCCTGACTTTC	CAISESVVRGYGANVLTF
.	TRBV6-1	TRBD1	TRBJ2-7	TGTGCCAGCAGTGAATTTAACAGGGGCGACGAGCAGTACTTC	CASSEFNRGDEQYF
.	TRBV6-4	.	TRBJ1-1	TGTGCCAGCAGGGGGTGGAGGGGCACTGAAGCTTTCTTT	CASRGWRGTEAFF
.	TRBV28	.	TRBJ2-7	TGTGCCAGCAGACTAGGCGAGCAGTACTTC	CASRLGEQYF
.	TRBV6-5	TRBD2	TRBJ2-1	TGTGCCAGCAGTTTCGCGGGAGGAAATGAGCAGTTCTTC	CASSFAGGNEQFF
.	TRBV9	.	TRBJ2-3	TGTGCCAGCAGCGTGGGCGGGGTGGAAGGAGATACGCAGTATTTT	CASSVGGVEGDTQYF
.	TRBV18	.	TRBJ2-1	TGTGCCAGCTCACCTCCAGCCTACAATGAGCAGTTCTTC	CASSPPAYNEQFF
.	TRBV11-2	TRBD1	TRBJ2-7	TGTGCCAGCAGCATCTACAGGGGATTCTACGAGCAGTACTTC	CASSIYRGFYEQYF
.	TRBV7-6	TRBD1	TRBJ1-2	TGTGCCAGCAGTAGAAGACAGGGGTCGGACAAGGCTGGCTACACCTTC	CASSRRQGSDKAGYTF
.	TRBV19	.	TRBJ1-1	TGTGCCAGTAGGACGGGGGTAATGACTGAAGCTTTCTTT	CASRTGVMTEAFF
.	TRBV6-1	TRBD1	TRBJ2-5	TGTACCTTGTGGACAGGGGGCGAGACCCAGTACTTC	CTLWTGGETQYF
.	TRBV4-2	TRBD2	TRBJ2-7	TGTGCCAGCAGTCTTTGGACTAGCGGTAGACCCTACGAGCAGTACTTC	CASSLWTSGRPYEQYF
.	TRBV5-1	.	TRBJ1-1	TGCGCCAGCAGCTTGGCCCAGGGGATCGTGAACACTGAAGCTTTCTTT	CASSLAQGIVNTEAFF
.	TRBV29-1	TRBD2	TRBJ2-1	TGCAGCGTTAGGAGCGGGGCTAACAATGAGCAGTTCTTC	CSVRSGANNEQFF
.	TRBV19	.	TRBJ2-1	TGTGCCAGTAGCACTAGGGCCTTAGATGAGCAGTTCTTC	CASSTRALDEQFF
.	TRBV15	.	TRBJ1-3	TGTGCCACCAGCGCCGACAGCTCTGGAAACACCATATATTTT	CATSADSSGNTIYF
.	TRBV28	.	TRBJ2-4	TGTGCCAGCAGCCGACCGTTGACAGGGACTGCCAAAAACATTCAGTACTTC	CASSRPLTGTAKNIQYF
.	TRBV6-5	TRBD2	TRBJ2-2	TGTGCCAGCAGTTACTCCCGGGAGGGATACACCGGGGAGCTGTTTTTT	CASSYSREGYTGELFF
.	TRBV28	TRBD1	TRBJ2-4	TGTGCCAGCAGTTCGGGACAGTCAAACATTCAGTACTTC	CASSSGQSNIQYF